A single TCR beta chain is shown here with its context. TCRdb's table, derived via immunoSEQ multiplex PCR, lists solely in-frame clones and lacks some. The profile shows about 86,000 clones, 90% to 95% of them singletons. The source of the sample is a study of control samples from healthy donors and cancer patients. This CDR3 has 18 residues. Germline lookup yields CDR1 LNHDA and CDR2 SQIVND (reference sequence). Trimming took 0 bases from V and 4 from J; bases not matched to a gene: 8. This sequence originates from a woman aged 18 to 35 in good health. The sequenced sample consisted of blood. The V and J genes are TRBV19 and TRBJ2-1, with TRBD2 identical over 11 bases. The CDR3 protein is CASSIDSGGAALYNEQFF. CDR3 coding DNA: TGTGCCAGTAGTATAGATAGCGGGGGGGCCGCCTTGTACAATGAGCAGTTCTTC.